The 15 T cell receptor beta chains given below trace back to one sample, sequenced in a study of identical twins. Each CDR3 protein is one row after TCRdb ran MiXCR on the 5' RACE reads. This table has 450,000 to 600,000 distinct CDR3 sequences, approximately 20% appearing once. The sample was also reused in another study, on yellow fever vaccine responses in identical twins.

The sequenced sample consisted of CD4+ T cells sorted from blood. The receptors stem from a woman between 18 and 29 years old in good health.

In this sample, this clonotype turned up a few times. This chain uses TRBV12-3 or TRBV12-4 with TRBJ2-1, with TRBD2 matching 7 bases. Germline trimming cut 6 bases from V and 5 bases from J; bases unmatched to any gene: 13. The CDR3 sequence is 16 residues long. The CDR3 region is CASRTPFGGIDNEQFF. In DNA form, the CDR3 reads TGTGCCAGCAGAACCCCTTTCGGGGGGATTGACAATGAGCAGTTCTTC.

The gene calls are TRBV28 and TRBJ2-2; D possibly matches TRBD1 or TRBD2 (5 bases each). V dropped 6 bases and J dropped 4 bases, with 12 bases sitting between them. This CDR3 has 14 amino acids. CDR1 is MDHEN and CDR2 is SYDVKM in the germline V gene. CDR3 DNA: TGTGCCAGCAGCCCGGGACCGAGCACCGGGGAGCTGTTTTTT. Encoded protein: CASSPGPSTGELFF.

This sequence joins TRBV5-1 and TRBJ2-1; D is uncertain. The V gene's germline CDR1 is SGHRS and CDR2 YFSETQ. V lost 0 bases and J 2 bases, leaving 12 bases between the germline ends. This CDR3 is built from 16 residues. The CDR3 DNA reads TGCGCCAGCAGCTTGGCCGGGCTGCTTGCCTACAATGAGCAGTTCTTC. It yields the protein CASSLAGLLAYNEQFF.

The genes are TRBV7-8 and TRBJ2-1; 7 bases are shared with TRBD2. The junction had 10 bases not matched to a gene; V was cut back by 5 bases and J by 3 bases. This CDR3 region has 16 residues. The germline CDR1 and CDR2 sequences are SGHVS and FQNEAQ. The CDR3 loop is CASSVLGRGNYNEQFF. CDR3 DNA: TGTGCCAGCAGCGTTTTGGGGCGGGGGAACTACAATGAGCAGTTCTTC. The full variable domain, completed using reference TRBV7-8 and TRBJ2-1, is GAGVSQSPRYKVAKRGQDVALRCDPISGHVSLFWYQQALGQGPEFLTYFQNEAQLDKSGLPSDRFFAERPEGSVSTLKIQRTQQEDSAVYLCASSVLGRGNYNEQFFGPGTRLTVL.

In this sample, this clonotype turned up once. The CDR3 DNA is TGCAGCGTTGAGGGGCGAACTAGCGGGAGTCAGAGCTCCTACGAGCAGTACTTC. It yields the protein CSVEGRTSGSQSSYEQYF. This chain joins TRBV29-1 and TRBJ2-7; 11 bases are shared with TRBD2. From germline, CDR1 is SQVTM and CDR2 ANQGSEA. The J segment lost 0 bases and the V segment lost 3 bases, leaving 13 bases of the junction unmatched. The CDR3 consists of 18 residues.

This chain links TRBV29-1 with TRBJ1-1; D remains ambiguous. Germline lookup yields CDR1 SQVTM and CDR2 ANQGSEA. The CDR3 has 15 residues. The V gene lost 3 bases and the J gene lost 0 bases, with 14 bases spanning the gap. The CDR3 protein is CSVDKALGLNTEAFF. The CDR3 bases are TGCAGCGTTGACAAGGCTTTAGGCTTGAACACTGAAGCTTTCTTT.

This clonotype showed up many times. The rearrangement uses TRBV5-1 and TRBJ1-1, with D maybe TRBD1 (6 bases). CDR3 length equals 16 residues. Germline V CDR1 and CDR2: SGHRS, YFSETQ. Trimming shortened V by 4 bases and J by 1 base, and 17 bases separated the two germline ends. In DNA, the CDR3 is TGCGCCAGCAGCCCAAATCCTACAGGGCGGAACACTGAAGCTTTCTTT. Encoded protein: CASSPNPTGRNTEAFF. The variable domain in full, completed from reference TRBV5-1 and TRBJ1-1, reads KAGVTQTPRYLIKTRGQQVTLSCSPISGHRSVSWYQQTPGQGLQFLFEYFSETQRNKGNFPGRFSGRQFSNSRSEMNVSTLELGDSALYLCASSPNPTGRNTEAFFGQGTRLTVV.

The rearrangement uses TRBV4-1 and TRBJ2-2; D possibly matches TRBD1 or TRBD2 (5 bases each). Germline-derived CDR1 and CDR2 are MGHRA and YSYEKL. This CDR3 is built from 16 residues. Trimming stripped 3 bases from V and 1 base from J, with 12 bases between. The CDR3 is CASSHPRGENTGELFF. For the CDR3, the DNA is TGCGCCAGCAGCCATCCCCGGGGCGAGAACACCGGGGAGCTGTTTTTT.

The chain uses TRBV20-1 and TRBJ2-7, with 10 bases identical to TRBD2. The germline CDR1 and CDR2 sequences are DFQATT and SNEGSKA (reference sequence). This CDR3 has 13 residues. Losses at the gene ends were 6 bases for V and 5 bases for J; bases not matched to a gene: 7. The CDR3 spells CSAAAGGPDEQYF. The CDR3 DNA follows: TGCAGTGCGGCAGCGGGAGGGCCGGACGAGCAGTACTTC.

A few counts support this clonotype. V and J are TRBV10-3 and TRBJ2-5; D is perhaps TRBD1 (6 bases). This CDR3 has 15 amino acids. The germline CDR1 and CDR2 sequences are ENHRY and SYGVKD. Trimming shortened V by 3 bases and J by 1 base, and 12 bases separated the two germline ends. The CDR3 loop is CAISDSDRIQETQYF. The CDR3 DNA reads TGTGCCATCAGTGATAGCGACAGGATCCAAGAGACCCAGTACTTC.

CDR3 in amino acids: CASSLSQGSSTEQYF. In nucleotides, the CDR3 is TGTGCCAGCAGTTTATCTCAGGGAAGTTCTACCGAGCAGTACTTC. V is TRBV28 and J is TRBJ2-7; tentative D call: TRBD1 (5 bases). V lost 1 base and J 6 bases, leaving 16 bases between the germline ends. The CDR3 spans 15 residues. Germline V gene data show CDR1 as MDHEN and CDR2 as SYDVKM.

The genes are TRBV4-1 and TRBJ1-1; D gene ambiguous. Germline V lookup: CDR1 MGHRA, CDR2 YSYEKL. The V gene lost 4 bases and the J gene lost 5 bases, with 23 bases spanning the gap. The length of the CDR3 is 17 residues. The CDR3 DNA is TGCGCCAGCAGCCCCTCAGTTGGTGAAGGAGGGAGAACTGAAGCTTTCTTT. This gives the protein CASSPSVGEGGRTEAFF.

This clonotype was recorded a few times. This CDR3 is CASSQDWGRSSDTQYF. The CDR3 DNA is TGTGCCAGCAGCCAAGATTGGGGCAGGTCGAGTGATACGCAGTATTTT. J is TRBJ2-3 and V is TRBV3-1; the D gene is possibly TRBD1 (5 bases). Per germline, CDR1 LGHDT and CDR2 YNNKEL (reference sequence). The CDR3 length is 16 residues. V dropped 0 bases and J dropped 6 bases, with 16 bases sitting between them.

The chain employs TRBV20-1 and TRBJ2-3, with D tentatively TRBD1 (6 bases). Trimming took off 1 base at V and 1 base at J, with 9 bases between the two ends. Germline CDR1 reads DFQATT; CDR2 reads SNEGSKA (reference sequence). This CDR3 is built from 14 residues. Written as DNA, the CDR3 is TGCAGTGCTAGAGTCAGGGGACGCACAGATACGCAGTATTTT. Translating it yields CSARVRGRTDTQYF.

This chain's CDR3 is CASGIKTGDSPLHF. The CDR3 DNA follows: TGTGCCAGTGGCATAAAGACAGGGGATTCACCCCTCCACTTT. The V call is TRBV2, the J call TRBJ1-6; 8 nucleotides line up with TRBD1. CDR3 length: 14 residues. In germline, CDR1 is SNHLY, CDR2 FYNNEI. V shed 9 bases and J 8 bases; nucleotides not matched to a gene: 9.